The 10 T cell receptor beta chains below all came from one sample that was sequenced in a study of OX40 agonist ivuxolimab in advanced cancers. Only in-frame clones appear in the TCRdb table, and some are missing; sequencing was by immunoSEQ multiplex PCR. Among tens of thousands of clones listed, 80% to 90% were seen once. This specimen was CD4+ or CD8+ T cells sorted from blood, taken in a trial of the OX40 agonist ivuxolimab. The receptors come from an adult with an advanced solid tumor such as melanoma, head and neck, liver or kidney cancer.

The V and J genes are TRBV28 and TRBJ2-3; the match to TRBD2 covers 9 bases. Trimming took 6 bases from V and 8 from J; bases not matched to a gene: 12. This CDR3 is built from 15 residues. Per germline, CDR1 MDHEN and CDR2 SYDVKM. CDR3 sequence reads: CASSPSGLALLTQYF. In DNA, the CDR3 is TGTGCCAGCAGCCCCTCGGGACTAGCACTGCTTACGCAGTATTTT.

The rearrangement joins TRBV2 to TRBJ1-1; 7 bases map to TRBD1. The germline V gene encodes CDR1 SNHLY and CDR2 FYNNEI. This CDR3 spans 15 amino acids. Trimming removed 6 bases from V and 4 bases from J; junction bases left unmatched: 11. This chain's CDR3 is CASRRDSSLSTEAFF. The CDR3 DNA is TGTGCCAGCAGACGGGACAGCAGCCTCTCCACTGAAGCTTTCTTT.

The V call is TRBV5-5, the J call TRBJ2-5; tentatively, D is TRBD1 (6 bases). There are 14 residues in the CDR3. The germline V and J ends were trimmed by 1 base and 4 bases, with 11 bases remaining between them. CDR1 is SGHKS, CDR2 YYEKEE, per germline (reference sequence). CDR3 sequence reads: CASSLPQGPETQYF. CDR3 bases: TGTGCCAGCAGCTTGCCGCAGGGGCCAGAGACCCAGTACTTC.

The chain recombines TRBV2 with TRBJ2-7, with 7 nucleotides matching TRBD2. CDR1 and CDR2 from the germline V gene are SNHLY and FYNNEI. With 4 bases clipped from V and 4 bases from J, the junction kept 4 bases outside the gene matches. CDR3 size: 13 residues. CDR3 DNA sequence: TGTGCCAGCAGTGGGGAGGGGAAATACGAGCAGTACTTC. Encoded protein: CASSGEGKYEQYF.

The chain combines TRBV7-2 with TRBJ2-2; TRBD1 or TRBD2 may be the D gene (5 bases each). The CDR3 has 14 residues. CDR1 is SGHTA, CDR2 FQGNSA, per germline. With 5 bases removed from V and 2 bases from J, the gap between germline ends came to 9 bases. In DNA, the CDR3 is TGTGCCAGCAGCCCAGGGACCAACACCGGGGAGCTGTTTTTT. This sequence encodes CASSPGTNTGELFF.

The rearrangement uses TRBV18 and TRBJ1-3; 7 nucleotides align to TRBD1. Trimming removed 0 bases from V and 3 bases from J; junction bases left unmatched: 2. Germline loops: CDR1 KGHSH, CDR2 LQKENI. The CDR3 runs to 15 residues. The CDR3 nucleotides read TGTGCCAGCTCACCACCGGGGGACAGTGGAAACACCATATATTTT. It specifies CASSPPGDSGNTIYF.

The rearrangement joins TRBV5-1 to TRBJ2-3, with TRBD2 matching 11 bases. Germline V lookup: CDR1 SGHRS, CDR2 YFSETQ. V gave up 4 bases and J gave up 2 bases; unmatched junction bases: 6. The CDR3 has 16 residues. The DNA for the CDR3 is TGCGCCAGCAGCCCTCGACTAGCGGGGAACACAGATACGCAGTATTTT. It is translated as CASSPRLAGNTDTQYF. The whole variable domain, remainder taken from reference TRBV5-1 and TRBJ2-3, is KAGVTQTPRYLIKTRGQQVTLSCSPISGHRSVSWYQQTPGQGLQFLFEYFSETQRNKGNFPGRFSGRQFSNSRSEMNVSTLELGDSALYLCASSPRLAGNTDTQYFGPGTRLTVL.

V gene TRBV5-4 combines with J gene TRBJ2-6, with a possible D match to TRBD1 (5 bases). V lost 5 bases and J lost 1, with 7 bases in between. Germline lookup yields CDR1 SGHNT and CDR2 YYREEE (reference sequence). The CDR3 runs 14 residues. This CDR3 reads CASSSGSGANVLTF. The CDR3 region has the DNA TGTGCCAGCAGTTCAGGGTCTGGGGCCAACGTCCTGACTTTC. The entire variable domain, with the rest obtained from reference TRBV5-4 and TRBJ2-6, is as follows: ETGVTQSPTHLIKTRGQQVTLRCSSQSGHNTVSWYQQALGQGPQFIFQYYREEENGRGNFPPRFSGLQFPNYSSELNVNALELDDSALYLCASSSGSGANVLTFGAGSRLTVL.

V is TRBV5-1 and J is TRBJ2-6; 7 bases align to TRBD2. Germline CDR1 and CDR2: SGHRS and YFSETQ. The CDR3 has 18 residues. V shed 0 bases and J 3 bases; nucleotides not matched to a gene: 9. In DNA form, the CDR3 reads TGCGCCAGCAGCTTGGATCCGCCGGGGGGAGGTGGGGCCAACGTCCTGACTTTC. As protein: CASSLDPPGGGGANVLTF.

The V call is TRBV11-2, the J call TRBJ1-4; a possible D gene is TRBD1 (5 bases). Between the trimmed V and J ends, which lost 2 bases and 8 bases, there was a span of 12 bases. The CDR3 runs to 14 residues. Germline V gives CDR1 SGHAT, CDR2 FQNNGV. CDR3 loop: CASSLWGVEEKLFF. The DNA for the CDR3 is TGTGCCAGCAGCTTATGGGGCGTTGAGGAAAAACTGTTTTTT.